This T cell receptor (beta chain) was observed in a study of T cell responses to AZD1222 COVID-19 vaccine. General study results and limits: Elevations in Spike-specific TCR breadth and depth followed administration of two AZD1222 doses. Targeting of unmutated variant regions was reportedly seen in nearly half of spike-specific TCRs. There were repertoire samples only from the period after the peak T cell response.

Trimming stripped 0 bases from V and 10 bases from J, with 8 bases between. Germline-derived CDR1 and CDR2 are SGDLS and YYNGEE. The length of the CDR3 is 13 residues. Clones were sequenced by immunoSEQ multiplex PCR, and TCRdb holds only the in-frame ones, with some missing. The top ten hold roughly 1.2% of the sample, which has 150,000 to 200,000 clones, roughly nine tenths seen once. As regards this clone: Its specificity is not known.

Sequencing was performed on peripheral blood, taken 28 days after the second AZD1222 dose. The chain carries TRBV9 and TRBJ1-6, with D maybe TRBD1 (5 bases). The clonotype was recovered from an adult who received the AZD1222 COVID-19 vaccine. The CDR3 sequence is CASSVETGSPLHF. DNA of the CDR3: TGTGCCAGCAGCGTAGAAACAGGCTCACCCCTCCACTTT.